The 28 T cell receptor beta chains given below trace back to one sample, sequenced in a study of OX40 agonist ivuxolimab in advanced cancers. The data were produced by immunoSEQ multiplex PCR, yet TCRdb's version contains in-frame clones alone and is incomplete. There are 70,000 to 85,000 clones in the sample; 90% to 95% occur only once, and more than 0.6% lies in the top ten. Sequencing used CD4+ or CD8+ T cells sorted from blood, obtained in a trial of the OX40 agonist ivuxolimab. Every receptor here comes from an adult with an advanced solid tumor such as melanoma, head and neck, liver or kidney cancer.

The chain couples TRBV30 to TRBJ2-1; a possible D gene is TRBD2 (5 bases). This CDR3 has 13 residues. V was clipped by 3 bases and J by 6 bases, with 12 bases between them. The germline gives CDR1 GTSNPN, CDR2 SVGIG (reference sequence). This chain's CDR3 is CAWSLERVNEQFF. Written as DNA, the CDR3 is TGTGCCTGGAGCCTAGAGAGGGTCAATGAGCAGTTCTTC.

J is TRBJ1-5 and V is TRBV6-5; TRBD1 might be the D (5 bases). Germline assignment: CDR1 MNHEY and CDR2 SVGAGI. The CDR3 consists of 14 residues. V lost 2 bases and J 9 bases, leaving 14 bases between the germline ends. CDR3 sequence: CASSYQGLSAPQHF. CDR3 bases: TGTGCCAGCAGTTACCAGGGTTTGAGTGCGCCCCAGCATTTT.

This clone was seen once. This rearrangement joins TRBV11-3 to TRBJ2-5; the D gene is possibly TRBD2 (5 bases). V lost 3 bases and J 5 bases, leaving 13 bases between the germline ends. Germline V gene sequence: CDR1 SGHNT, CDR2 YENEEA. This CDR3 comprises 14 residues. The CDR3 DNA reads TGTGCCAGCAGCTTTAACGAGGGCCTTGAGACCCAGTACTTC. It yields the protein CASSFNEGLETQYF.

The chain recombines TRBV10-3 with TRBJ1-3; D ambiguous. V gave up 2 bases and J gave up 2 bases, with 4 bases separating them. Germline V CDR1 and CDR2: ENHRY, SYGVKD. This CDR3 has 13 amino acids. CDR3 bases: TGTGCCATCAGTGAGAGGACTGGAAACACCATATATTTT. Protein sequence: CAISERTGNTIYF.

V usage is TRBV19 and J usage is TRBJ1-6; D might be TRBD1 (5 bases). The CDR3 loop spans 16 amino acids. Deletions cut 7 bases from V and 6 bases from J, with 19 bases between. Germline CDR1 is LNHDA and CDR2 is SQIVND (reference sequence). The DNA for the CDR3 is TGTGCCAGTAAAAGCTTCTCAGGGTCTGGTAATTCACCCCTCCACTTT. Encoded protein: CASKSFSGSGNSPLHF.

V and J are TRBV15 and TRBJ2-7, with 8 bases fitting TRBD1. The V segment lost 0 bases and the J segment 4 bases; nucleotides outside the gene matches: 5. This CDR3 is 15 amino acids long. The germline V gene has CDR1 LNHNV and CDR2 YYDKDF (reference sequence). Here the CDR3 reads CATSRDGTGDYEQYF. In DNA form, the CDR3 reads TGTGCCACCAGCAGAGATGGGACAGGCGATTACGAGCAGTACTTC.

V is TRBV21-1 and J is TRBJ2-7. TRBV21-1 is classified as a pseudogene. The CDR3 runs to 17 residues. The CDR3 loop reads CASSKATAIISSYEQYF. The DNA for the CDR3 is TGTGCCAGCAGCAAAGCTACGGCCATCATAAGCTCCTACGAGCAGTACTTC.

This chain links TRBV7-2 with TRBJ2-1; 7 bases map to TRBD2. The germline V gene has CDR1 SGHTA and CDR2 FQGNSA. Unmatched junction bases numbered 10, after V lost 1 base and J lost 4 bases. The CDR3 is made up of 17 amino acids. CDR3 protein: CASSLVAGVGGYNEQFF. Here the CDR3 DNA reads TGTGCCAGCAGCTTAGTGGCGGGAGTTGGGGGATACAATGAGCAGTTCTTC.

The V gene is TRBV5-5, the J gene TRBJ2-1; D not certain. Germline loops: CDR1 SGHKS, CDR2 YYEKEE (reference sequence). Deletions cut 4 bases from V and 8 bases from J, with 10 bases between. The CDR3 consists of 12 residues. The DNA for the CDR3 is TGTGCCAGCAGCCCCTCGGTCCATGAGCAGTTCTTC. It codes for CASSPSVHEQFF.

The rearrangement uses TRBV12-5 and TRBJ1-5; D ambiguous. The V and J ends lost 3 bases and 1 base respectively, with 10 bases between them. The length of the CDR3 is 15 residues. CDR1 is LGHNT, CDR2 FRNRAP, per germline. The CDR3 DNA reads as TGTGCTAGTGGTTTATTGGAAAACAGCAATCAGCCCCAGCATTTT. This gives the protein CASGLLENSNQPQHF.

V usage is TRBV7-2 and J usage is TRBJ2-5, with TRBD1 as a possible D gene (7 bases). The V gene's germline CDR1 is SGHTA and CDR2 FQGNSA. With 2 bases removed from V and 5 bases from J, the gap between germline ends came to 12 bases. The CDR3 runs to 14 residues. The CDR3 DNA sequence: TGTGCCAGCAGCTTATGGAGGGGGCGCGAGACCCAGTACTTC. Translated, it gives CASSLWRGRETQYF.

This chain links TRBV19 with TRBJ2-3; 9 bases align to TRBD2. CDR1 is LNHDA and CDR2 is SQIVND in the germline V gene (reference sequence). The CDR3 is made up of 15 amino acids. V lost 9 bases, J lost 5 bases, and 12 bases stayed unmatched. CDR3 sequence (DNA): TGTGCCAGCTGCGGGACTAGCAGAATCGGAGATACGCAGTATTTT. Translated, it gives CASCGTSRIGDTQYF.

This chain links TRBV4-1 with TRBJ2-3; 7 bases line up with TRBD2. Trimming cost V 0 bases and J 4 bases; bases outside gene matches: 13. The CDR3 spans 18 residues. Per the germline V gene, CDR1 is MGHRA and CDR2 is YSYEKL. This chain's CDR3 is CASSQDWAYAGVSDTQYF. For the CDR3, the DNA is TGCGCCAGCAGCCAAGATTGGGCCTACGCGGGAGTATCAGATACGCAGTATTTT.

This clone has a single count. Mismatch with germline at one junction end may stem from a read error. This chain connects TRBV7-7 to TRBJ2-1, with D perhaps matching TRBD2 (6 bases). The CDR3 is 15 amino acids. Germline V CDR1 and CDR2: SSHAT, FNYEAQ (reference sequence). The CDR3 region is CASSVRDSFYNEQFF. CDR3 DNA: TGTGCTAGCAGCGTCCGGGACTCTTTCTACAATGAGCAGTTCTTC.

The V call is TRBV5-4, the J call TRBJ2-4; the match to TRBD1 covers 8 bases. Unmatched junction bases numbered 11, after V lost 4 bases and J lost 8 bases. Germline CDR1 reads SGHNT; CDR2 reads YYREEE (reference sequence). This CDR3 spans 15 amino acids. This chain's CDR3 is CASSQGQGIEHIQYF. The CDR3 DNA sequence: TGTGCCAGCAGCCAAGGACAGGGAATTGAGCACATTCAGTACTTC.

The chain links TRBV11-2 to TRBJ2-1; D may be TRBD2 (6 bases). The V gene lost 1 base and the J gene lost 6 bases, with 13 bases spanning the gap. Germline values: CDR1 SGHAT, CDR2 FQNNGV. CDR3 length: 15 amino acids. This chain's CDR3 is CASSLALGLRNEQFF. CDR3 in DNA: TGTGCCAGCAGCTTAGCCCTCGGACTACGCAATGAGCAGTTCTTC.

V gene TRBV2 combines with J gene TRBJ2-2; 7 positions match TRBD1. The CDR3 sequence is 16 residues long. V gave up 3 bases and J gave up 0 bases; unmatched junction bases: 4. Germline CDR1 and CDR2: SNHLY and FYNNEI. Written as DNA, the CDR3 is TGTGCCAGCAGTGACAGGGGGAGAGCGAACACCGGGGAGCTGTTTTTT. It yields the protein CASSDRGRANTGELFF.

This chain uses TRBV5-1 with TRBJ1-6; D uncertain. Trimming took off 5 bases at V and 0 bases at J, with 6 bases between the two ends. The CDR3 is 14 amino acids. CDR1 and CDR2 (germline): SGHRS, YFSETQ. CDR3: CASRMGSYNSPLHF. The CDR3, as DNA: TGCGCCAGCAGGATGGGCTCCTATAATTCACCCCTCCACTTT. The full variable domain, rest sourced from reference TRBV5-1 and TRBJ1-6, is KAGVTQTPRYLIKTRGQQVTLSCSPISGHRSVSWYQQTPGQGLQFLFEYFSETQRNKGNFPGRFSGRQFSNSRSEMNVSTLELGDSALYLCASRMGSYNSPLHFGNGTRLTVT.

This clone showed up just once. The chain joins TRBV7-2 to TRBJ1-1; 9 positions match TRBD1. Trimming cost V 6 bases and J 8 bases; bases outside gene matches: 16. Germline CDR1 reads SGHTA; CDR2 reads FQGNSA. This CDR3 is built from 16 residues. The CDR3 nucleotides read TGTGCCAGCAGAAATGGACAGGGGAGCGGGAGGTCGGAAGCTTTCTTT. Its protein product is CASRNGQGSGRSEAFF.

This clone was picked up one time. The chain combines TRBV2 with TRBJ2-1; 8 nucleotides agree with TRBD1. This CDR3 comprises 17 residues. Germline V gives CDR1 SNHLY, CDR2 FYNNEI. V lost 4 bases to trimming and J lost 2 bases; unmatched junction nucleotides: 10. CDR3 loop: CASSGRTGGSPYNEQFF. In DNA, the CDR3 is TGTGCCAGCAGTGGTAGAACAGGGGGTTCCCCCTACAATGAGCAGTTCTTC. The full variable domain, completed using reference TRBV2 and TRBJ2-1, is EPEVTQTPSHQVTQMGQEVILRCVPISNHLYFYWYRQILGQKVEFLVSFYNNEISEKSEIFDDQFSVERPDGSNFTLKIRSTKLEDSAMYFCASSGRTGGSPYNEQFFGPGTRLTVL.

The chain recombines TRBV14 with TRBJ1-5; D call uncertain. Germline V CDR1 and CDR2: SGHDN, FVKESK. V lost 6 bases and J lost 0, with 3 bases in between. The CDR3 is 12 amino acids. Here the CDR3 DNA reads TGTGCCAGCAGTCCTAGCAATCAGCCCCAGCATTTT. Amino acid sequence: CASSPSNQPQHF.

V gene TRBV2 combines with J gene TRBJ2-2, with TRBD1 matching over 9 bases. V was pared by 8 bases and J by 5 bases, with 6 bases of the junction left unmatched. The CDR3 sequence is 14 residues long. Germline lookup yields CDR1 SNHLY and CDR2 FYNNEI. The CDR3: CASGGQGFTGELFF. CDR3 coding DNA: TGTGCCAGCGGGGGACAGGGCTTTACCGGGGAGCTGTTTTTT.

J is TRBJ2-3 and V is TRBV4-1; D call uncertain. Looked up from germline, CDR1 is MGHRA and CDR2 is YSYEKL. The CDR3 has 14 residues. Between the trimmed V and J ends, which lost 0 bases and 3 bases, there was a span of 7 bases. The CDR3 DNA is TGCGCCAGCAGCCAAGATTGGGCAACAGATACGCAGTATTTT. Translated, it gives CASSQDWATDTQYF.

The CDR3 DNA reads as TGTGCCAGCAGTTTAGCGGTCAACCCCAGGCGGAATAACTACAATGAGCAGTTCTTC. Its protein product is CASSLAVNPRRNNYNEQFF. The rearrangement joins TRBV27 to TRBJ2-1; D is ambiguous. Trimming shortened V by 2 bases and J by 3 bases, and 23 bases separated the two germline ends. This CDR3 comprises 19 residues. Germline-derived CDR1 and CDR2 are MNHEY and SMNVEV (reference sequence).

The chain links TRBV27 to TRBJ2-1, with 13 nucleotides matching TRBD2. The germline V gene encodes CDR1 MNHEY and CDR2 SMNVEV (reference sequence). J lost 4 bases, V lost 7 bases, and 13 bases had no gene match. The CDR3 length is 18 residues. The CDR3 DNA reads as TGTGCCAGCACCAAAATCCCGGGACTAGCGGGAAAGTACAATGAGCAGTTCTTC. Translation: CASTKIPGLAGKYNEQFF.

V usage is TRBV5-1 and J usage is TRBJ2-1; D uncertain. Germline V gene sequence: CDR1 SGHRS, CDR2 YFSETQ. There are 15 residues in the CDR3. V lost 0 bases and J 0 bases, leaving 7 bases between the germline ends. DNA for the CDR3: TGCGCCAGCAGCTTGGACATCAGCTCCTACAATGAGCAGTTCTTC. It translates to CASSLDISSYNEQFF.

The genes are TRBV7-9 and TRBJ1-6; D is undetermined. V was shortened by 4 bases and J by 8 bases, with 9 bases between the two germline ends. CDR3 length: 13 amino acids. Germline V gives CDR1 SEHNR, CDR2 FQNEAQ (reference sequence). CDR3 in DNA: TGTGCCAGCAGCTCGGAGTCGTATTCACCCCTCCACTTT. It codes for CASSSESYSPLHF. The whole variable domain, filled in from reference TRBV7-9 and TRBJ1-6, reads DTGVSQNPRHKITKRGQNVTFRCDPISEHNRLYWYRQTLGQGPEFLTYFQNEAQLEKSRLLSDRFSAERPKGSFSTLEIQRTEQGDSAMYLCASSSESYSPLHFGNGTRLTVT.

J is TRBJ2-2 and V is TRBV5-4, with 9 bases that match TRBD1. The CDR3 is made up of 16 amino acids. Germline lookup yields CDR1 SGHNT and CDR2 YYREEE (reference sequence). Trimming took 4 bases from V and 6 from J; bases not matched to a gene: 10. The DNA of the CDR3 is TGTGCCAGCAGCCGACTTAACAGGGGGCAGGCCGGGGAGCTGTTTTTT. Its protein product is CASSRLNRGQAGELFF.